The clone carrying this T cell receptor (beta chain) was counted many times. This sample was taken from a study of T cell repertoires in cytomegalovirus infection. CDR1 is SGHAT and CDR2 is FQNNGV in the germline V gene. The V end lost 1 base, the J end lost 5 bases, and 8 bases lay between the germline ends. The CDR3 consists of 13 residues. TCRdb recomputed calls from the reads with MiXCR, one row per CDR3 protein. The sample lists about 180,000 distinct CDR3 sequences; under 15% were seen once. The sequencing sample was made of PBMCs. The V call is TRBV11-2, the J call TRBJ2-5; D is ambiguous. This sequence originates from a human donor in good health (CMV status not recorded). Some clones in this sample may be carry-over from other donors' samples. CDR3 nucleotides: TGTGCCAGCAGCTTAGTAATCTCGGAGACCCAGTACTTC. Translation gives CASSLVISETQYF. The entire variable domain, with the rest obtained from reference TRBV11-2 and TRBJ2-5, is as follows: EAGVAQSPRYKIIEKRQSVAFWCNPISGHATLYWYQQILGQGPKLLIQFQNNGVVDDSQLPKDRFSAERLKGVDSTLKIQPAKLEDSAVYLCASSLVISETQYFGPGTRLLVL.